These 24 T cell receptor beta chains originate from one sample sequenced in a study of blood T cell repertoires in COVID-19. Method: immunoSEQ multiplex PCR; TCRdb's copy keeps in-frame clones and lacks some. Among roughly 500,000 clones, approximately 90% were seen once, and the ten largest hold 1.8%. Specimen: PBMCs or T cells enriched from blood (not recorded which). The receptors shown here come from a woman between 35 and 50 years old who had recovered from COVID-19.

This clone was seen a single time. This chain joins TRBV10-2 and TRBJ2-7; 16 nucleotides match TRBD2. CDR1 WSHSY and CDR2 SAAADI come from the germline V gene. There are 15 residues in the CDR3. J gave up 6 bases and V 6 bases, and 5 bases lay outside the gene matches. CDR3 in DNA: TGCGCCAGCAGCCATGGGACTAGCGGGAGGGTCGAGCAGTACTTC. It encodes CASSHGTSGRVEQYF.

V is TRBV10-3 and J is TRBJ1-6, with a possible D match to TRBD1 (6 bases). The V end was cut by 8 bases, the J end by 5 bases, with 10 bases between. The CDR3 is 13 amino acids. Looked up from germline, CDR1 is ENHRY and CDR2 is SYGVKD. The chain's CDR3 is CAIADRNNSPLHF. The CDR3 bases are TGTGCCATCGCGGACAGAAATAATTCACCCCTCCACTTT.

This clone has more than one count but fewer than ten. This rearrangement joins TRBV2 to TRBJ1-3, with TRBD1 matching over 7 bases. CDR3 length: 13 amino acids. After removal of 4 bases from V and 5 bases from J, the junction contained 2 bases not matched to a gene. Germline V gene sequence: CDR1 SNHLY, CDR2 FYNNEI. This CDR3 reads CASSGGQRNTIYF. The CDR3 region has the DNA TGTGCCAGCAGTGGGGGACAGCGAAACACCATATATTTT.

This clone appeared once. The gene calls are TRBV13 and TRBJ2-7; 10 bases match TRBD1. The germline CDR1 and CDR2 sequences are PRHDT and FYEKMQ (reference sequence). The CDR3 covers 14 residues. Germline trimming cut 5 bases from V and 7 bases from J; bases unmatched to any gene: 8. CDR3 in amino acids: CASSVGTGAWEQYF. In nucleotides, the CDR3 is TGTGCCAGCAGCGTCGGGACAGGGGCGTGGGAGCAGTACTTC.

This clone came up once. The chain carries TRBV5-1 and TRBJ2-7; 7 positions agree with TRBD1. V lost 4 bases to trimming and J lost 6 bases; unmatched junction nucleotides: 4. Germline CDR1 and CDR2: SGHRS and YFSETQ. The CDR3 totals 12 residues. CDR3 nucleotide sequence: TGCGCCAGCAGCCCAAACAGGGGCGAGCAGTACTTC. Amino acid sequence: CASSPNRGEQYF.

The chain joins TRBV11-1 to TRBJ1-1; perhaps TRBD1 as D (5 bases). The CDR3 extends over 15 amino acids. Germline values: CDR1 SGHAT, CDR2 FQDESV (reference sequence). Trimming pared 5 bases from V and 4 bases from J, leaving 17 bases between. The CDR3 DNA reads as TGTGCCAGCAGCCCTCCGGTGGGGCCCGGCACTGAAGCTTTCTTT. It encodes CASSPPVGPGTEAFF.

J is TRBJ1-2 and V is TRBV13, with D possibly being TRBD1 (5 bases). Germline V CDR1 and CDR2: PRHDT, FYEKMQ (reference sequence). Between the trimmed V and J ends, which lost 6 bases and 4 bases, there was a span of 12 bases. The CDR3 has 13 amino acids. The DNA of the CDR3 is TGTGCCAGCAGTAGAAGGGGACTCTATGGCTACACCTTC. This codes for CASSRRGLYGYTF. Using reference TRBV13 and TRBJ1-2 for the parts outside the CDR3, the full variable domain is AAGVIQSPRHLIKEKRETATLKCYPIPRHDTVYWYQQGPGQDPQFLISFYEKMQSDKGSIPDRFSAQQFSDYHSELNMSSLELGDSALYFCASSRRGLYGYTFGSGTRLTVV.

The chain carries TRBV2 and TRBJ2-7, with 7 bases fitting TRBD2. Germline V gene lookup returns CDR1 SNHLY and CDR2 FYNNEI. V dropped 11 bases and J dropped 1; count of bases not matched to a gene: 8. The CDR3 consists of 13 residues. CDR3 sequence: CAGKGRESYEQYF. DNA for the CDR3: TGTGCCGGAAAGGGGAGGGAATCCTACGAGCAGTACTTC.

The chain links TRBV27 to TRBJ2-5, with TRBD1 as a possible D gene (6 bases). CDR1 and CDR2 (germline): MNHEY, SMNVEV (reference sequence). The CDR3 runs 14 residues. V lost 4 bases and J 5 bases, leaving 14 bases between the germline ends. DNA of the CDR3: TGTGCCAGCAGTTATCAGGGGAAAGGGGAGACCCAGTACTTC. Translating gives CASSYQGKGETQYF.

J is TRBJ2-1 and V is TRBV6-4; 9 positions agree with TRBD2. The CDR3 covers 16 residues. Trimming cost V 0 bases and J 8 bases; bases outside gene matches: 8. Germline loops: CDR1 MRHNA, CDR2 SNTAGT. This chain's CDR3 is CASSDSKASGVDEQFF. In DNA, the CDR3 is TGTGCCAGCAGTGACTCGAAGGCTAGCGGGGTGGATGAGCAGTTCTTC.

This clone was recorded once. The V gene is TRBV20-1, the J gene TRBJ2-2; 10 bases are a match to TRBD2. Trimming cost V 3 bases and J 4 bases; bases outside gene matches: 11. The CDR3 extends over 17 amino acids. The V gene's germline CDR1 is DFQATT and CDR2 SNEGSKA (reference sequence). CDR3 in amino acids: CSASPGGSGRATGELFF. The CDR3 DNA follows: TGCAGTGCTAGTCCGGGTGGAAGCGGGAGGGCCACCGGGGAGCTGTTTTTT.

The chain has TRBV7-2 and TRBJ2-1; 8 nucleotides agree with TRBD1. This CDR3 contains 14 residues. V shed 1 base and J 7 bases; nucleotides not matched to a gene: 3. The germline gives CDR1 SGHTA, CDR2 FQGNSA. CDR3 DNA: TGTGCCAGCAGCTTAGGACAGGGGCAAAATGAGCAGTTCTTC. It is translated as CASSLGQGQNEQFF. Full variable domain (remainder filled in from reference TRBV7-2 and TRBJ2-1): GAGVSQSPSNKVTEKGKDVELRCDPISGHTALYWYRQSLGQGLEFLIYFQGNSAPDKSGLPSDRFSAERTGGSVSTLTIQRTQQEDSAVYLCASSLGQGQNEQFFGPGTRLTVL.

In this sample, this clone turned up once. The rearrangement links TRBV5-1 to TRBJ2-3, with TRBD2 matching over 7 bases. CDR3 size: 15 residues. V dropped 0 bases and J dropped 5; count of bases not matched to a gene: 6. Germline V gives CDR1 SGHRS, CDR2 YFSETQ. CDR3 sequence reads: CASSLANGRQDTQYF. DNA of the CDR3: TGCGCCAGCAGCTTGGCTAACGGGAGGCAAGATACGCAGTATTTT.

The CDR3 coding sequence is TGCGCCAGCAGCCAAGGGACAGCCAAACACGGTGGCTACACCTTC. As protein: CASSQGTAKHGGYTF. V usage is TRBV4-1 and J usage is TRBJ1-2; a weak D match, TRBD1 (6 bases). Germline V gene sequence: CDR1 MGHRA, CDR2 YSYEKL. Trimming removed 1 base from V and 7 bases from J, with 16 bases in between. CDR3 length: 15 amino acids.

This clone has just one count. The chain has TRBV19 and TRBJ1-4; D not certain. CDR1 and CDR2 from the germline V gene are LNHDA and SQIVND (reference sequence). Trimming removed 7 bases at V and 8 bases at J, with 17 bases between. The CDR3 length is 14 residues. DNA for the CDR3: TGTGCCAGTACCATTCCCCGGGTCGGGGAAAAACTGTTTTTT. Translating gives CASTIPRVGEKLFF.

This clone was counted a single time. V gene TRBV5-4 combines with J gene TRBJ1-5; D is unclear. Germline loops: CDR1 SGHNT, CDR2 YYREEE (reference sequence). V lost 4 bases and J lost 0, with 11 bases in between. The CDR3 spans 15 residues. CDR3 sequence: CASSPVPGSNQPQHF. CDR3 DNA sequence: TGTGCCAGCAGCCCGGTTCCAGGTAGCAATCAGCCCCAGCATTTT.

V gene TRBV19 combines with J gene TRBJ1-2, with D possibly matching TRBD1 (5 bases). The CDR3 runs to 14 residues. V was cut by 3 bases and J by 4 bases, with 12 bases left in between. Per the germline V gene, CDR1 is LNHDA and CDR2 is SQIVND (reference sequence). CDR3 amino acids: CASSIGGLIYGYTF. DNA of the CDR3: TGTGCCAGTAGTATCGGGGGTCTAATCTATGGCTACACCTTC.

The V call is TRBV10-3, the J call TRBJ2-1; a weak D match, TRBD2 (6 bases). V lost 3 bases and J 1 base, leaving 10 bases between the germline ends. CDR1 and CDR2 (germline): ENHRY, SYGVKD. The CDR3 extends over 15 amino acids. The CDR3 is CAISEVAASYNEQFF. In DNA form, the CDR3 reads TGTGCCATCAGTGAAGTAGCGGCATCCTACAATGAGCAGTTCTTC.

This chain uses TRBV11-3 with TRBJ1-1, with D possibly matching TRBD1 (6 bases). The CDR3 is 14 residues long. Germline V gives CDR1 SGHNT, CDR2 YENEEA. With 5 bases removed from V and 5 bases from J, the gap between germline ends came to 15 bases. CDR3 region: CASSLQGGYTEAFF. The CDR3 coding sequence is TGTGCCAGCAGCCTACAGGGAGGGTATACTGAAGCTTTCTTT.

In this sample, this clone turned up once. This sequence joins TRBV3-1 (or the pseudogene TRBV3-2) and TRBJ2-1; 12 nucleotides line up with TRBD2. This CDR3 region has 17 residues. With V trimmed by 5 bases and J by 8 bases, 13 bases remained unmatched. CDR1 is LGHDT and CDR2 is YNNKEL in the germline V gene (reference sequence). As DNA, the CDR3 is TGTGCCAGCAGCTCTACCTGGACTAGCGGGATTCACTATGAGCAGTTCTTC. Its protein is CASSSTWTSGIHYEQFF.

In its sample, this clone was seen once. The chain carries TRBV2 and TRBJ2-1; 9 nucleotides align to TRBD2. This CDR3 comprises 14 residues. Germline V CDR1 and CDR2: SNHLY, FYNNEI. V shed 3 bases, J shed 9 bases, and the junction held 6 bases outside the gene matches. CDR3 region: CASSDIAGDAEQFF. CDR3 nucleotides: TGTGCCAGCAGTGATATAGCGGGAGACGCTGAGCAGTTCTTC.

The chain uses TRBV7-6 and TRBJ1-4; the D gene is possibly TRBD1 (5 bases). The germline gives CDR1 SGHVS, CDR2 FNYEAQ. Between the trimmed V and J ends, which lost 0 bases and 12 bases, there was a span of 23 bases. CDR3 length: 17 residues. This CDR3 reads CASSLAGGGTRRGELFF. CDR3 bases: TGTGCCAGCAGCTTAGCGGGCGGAGGAACCCGGCGGGGGGAACTGTTTTTT.

This rearrangement joins TRBV6-5 to TRBJ1-1; D may be TRBD1 (5 bases). CDR1 and CDR2 (germline): MNHEY, SVGAGI. The CDR3 is 12 residues long. Trimming removed 6 bases from V and 7 bases from J, with 12 bases in between. The CDR3 nucleotides are TGTGCCAGCAGACGCGGGACGGTTGAAGCTTTCTTT. Protein: CASRRGTVEAFF.

The CDR3 here is CASSSEGFNYGYTF. DNA of the CDR3: TGTGCCAGCAGCTCGGAGGGCTTTAACTATGGCTACACCTTC. The chain joins TRBV5-6 to TRBJ1-2; no reliable D call. Germline V gene sequence: CDR1 SGHDT, CDR2 YYEEEE. The CDR3 is 14 amino acids. The V gene lost 3 bases and the J gene lost 1 base, with 10 bases spanning the gap.